This is a list of T cell receptor beta chains from one sample in a study of blood T cell repertoires in COVID-19. Only in-frame clones appear in the TCRdb table, and some are missing; sequencing was by immunoSEQ multiplex PCR. The sample comprises 250,000 to 300,000 clones, about nine tenths of which are singletons, and approximately 11% rests with the top ten. Sequenced material: peripheral blood. These receptors all come from a woman aged 30 to 39 with COVID-19, enrolled during active disease. CDR3s include the opening cysteine and the closing phenylalanine or tryptophan. A D gene is named only where the DNA matches it firmly. Size tells how often a clone was seen (once, few, many) or the class of an expanded clone, and some rows leave it out.

v_gene	j_gene	abundance	d_gene	CDR3aa	CDR3nt
TRBV20-1	TRBJ1-5	NA	NA	CSASGTANQPQHF	TGCAGTGCTAGTGGTACAGCCAATCAGCCCCAGCATTTT
TRBV29-1	TRBJ2-1	few	NA	CSVDGSSSYNEQFF	TGCAGCGTTGATGGGAGTAGCTCCTACAATGAGCAGTTCTTC
TRBV5-1	TRBJ2-5	NA	TRBD2	CASSLGLAGAETQYF	TGCGCCAGCAGCCTGGGACTAGCGGGAGCAGAGACCCAGTACTTC
TRBV28	TRBJ2-5	NA	TRBD2	CASSFGLAGAETQYF	TGTGCCAGCAGTTTTGGACTAGCGGGAGCAGAGACCCAGTACTTC
TRBV4-2	TRBJ2-3	NA	NA	CASSQAWGTHSGTPTDTQYF	TGTGCCAGCAGCCAAGCCTGGGGTACTCACAGCGGGACACCCACAGATACGCAGTATTTT
TRBV19	TRBJ2-4	NA	TRBD1	CASSRSRGPGIIQYF	TGTGCCAGTAGTCGGAGTAGGGGGCCCGGGATCATTCAGTACTTC
TRBV19	TRBJ1-5	NA	TRBD1	CASRRGQLDQPQHF	TGTGCCAGTAGGAGGGGGCAGTTGGATCAGCCCCAGCATTTT
TRBV7-2	TRBJ1-5	NA	NA	CASSLDRGNQPQHF	TGTGCCAGCAGCTTAGACAGGGGCAATCAGCCCCAGCATTTT
TRBV5-4	TRBJ2-3	NA	TRBD1	CASSRGQVDTQYF	TGTGCCAGCAGCAGGGGACAGGTGGATACGCAGTATTTT
TRBV5-6	TRBJ2-7	NA	NA	CASSSFNYEQYF	TGTGCCAGCAGCTCATTCAACTACGAGCAGTACTTC